This T cell receptor beta chain was captured in a study of cytomegalovirus exposure and HLA in healthy donors. For the study at large: According to later analysis, the same platform produced the 110 or so validation and 600 to 800 first-cohort repertoires.

Only in-frame clones appear in the TCRdb table, and some are missing; sequencing was by immunoSEQ multiplex PCR. There are 150,000 to 200,000 clones in the sample; around nine tenths occur only once, and roughly 1.3% lies in the top ten. Germline V gene data show CDR1 as SNHLY and CDR2 as FYNNEI. V lost 6 bases and J 13 bases, leaving 19 bases between the germline ends. The CDR3 length is 12 residues. Study-wide results and limits: Three of the chains that were CMV-associated were confirmed in vitro to be specific for CMV antigens. Published work reported that the classifier diagnosed cytomegalovirus status with high specificity and sensitivity. TCR sequences were mostly rare, though some public TCRs occurred in many donors.

In its sample, this clone was seen once. Its antigen is still unknown. The TCR originated in a woman younger than 45 in good health and CMV-seronegative. This sequence joins TRBV2 and TRBJ2-7; possibly TRBD1 for D (6 bases). Material for sequencing was PBMCs. The CDR3 reads CASRDPDSPVYF. The CDR3 DNA is TGTGCCAGCAGGGATCCGGACAGCCCGGTATACTTC. Using reference TRBV2 and TRBJ2-7 for the parts outside the CDR3, the full variable domain is EPEVTQTPSHQVTQMGQEVILRCVPISNHLYFYWYRQILGQKVEFLVSFYNNEISEKSEIFDDQFSVERPDGSNFTLKIRSTKLEDSAMYFCASRDPDSPVYFGPGTRLTVT.